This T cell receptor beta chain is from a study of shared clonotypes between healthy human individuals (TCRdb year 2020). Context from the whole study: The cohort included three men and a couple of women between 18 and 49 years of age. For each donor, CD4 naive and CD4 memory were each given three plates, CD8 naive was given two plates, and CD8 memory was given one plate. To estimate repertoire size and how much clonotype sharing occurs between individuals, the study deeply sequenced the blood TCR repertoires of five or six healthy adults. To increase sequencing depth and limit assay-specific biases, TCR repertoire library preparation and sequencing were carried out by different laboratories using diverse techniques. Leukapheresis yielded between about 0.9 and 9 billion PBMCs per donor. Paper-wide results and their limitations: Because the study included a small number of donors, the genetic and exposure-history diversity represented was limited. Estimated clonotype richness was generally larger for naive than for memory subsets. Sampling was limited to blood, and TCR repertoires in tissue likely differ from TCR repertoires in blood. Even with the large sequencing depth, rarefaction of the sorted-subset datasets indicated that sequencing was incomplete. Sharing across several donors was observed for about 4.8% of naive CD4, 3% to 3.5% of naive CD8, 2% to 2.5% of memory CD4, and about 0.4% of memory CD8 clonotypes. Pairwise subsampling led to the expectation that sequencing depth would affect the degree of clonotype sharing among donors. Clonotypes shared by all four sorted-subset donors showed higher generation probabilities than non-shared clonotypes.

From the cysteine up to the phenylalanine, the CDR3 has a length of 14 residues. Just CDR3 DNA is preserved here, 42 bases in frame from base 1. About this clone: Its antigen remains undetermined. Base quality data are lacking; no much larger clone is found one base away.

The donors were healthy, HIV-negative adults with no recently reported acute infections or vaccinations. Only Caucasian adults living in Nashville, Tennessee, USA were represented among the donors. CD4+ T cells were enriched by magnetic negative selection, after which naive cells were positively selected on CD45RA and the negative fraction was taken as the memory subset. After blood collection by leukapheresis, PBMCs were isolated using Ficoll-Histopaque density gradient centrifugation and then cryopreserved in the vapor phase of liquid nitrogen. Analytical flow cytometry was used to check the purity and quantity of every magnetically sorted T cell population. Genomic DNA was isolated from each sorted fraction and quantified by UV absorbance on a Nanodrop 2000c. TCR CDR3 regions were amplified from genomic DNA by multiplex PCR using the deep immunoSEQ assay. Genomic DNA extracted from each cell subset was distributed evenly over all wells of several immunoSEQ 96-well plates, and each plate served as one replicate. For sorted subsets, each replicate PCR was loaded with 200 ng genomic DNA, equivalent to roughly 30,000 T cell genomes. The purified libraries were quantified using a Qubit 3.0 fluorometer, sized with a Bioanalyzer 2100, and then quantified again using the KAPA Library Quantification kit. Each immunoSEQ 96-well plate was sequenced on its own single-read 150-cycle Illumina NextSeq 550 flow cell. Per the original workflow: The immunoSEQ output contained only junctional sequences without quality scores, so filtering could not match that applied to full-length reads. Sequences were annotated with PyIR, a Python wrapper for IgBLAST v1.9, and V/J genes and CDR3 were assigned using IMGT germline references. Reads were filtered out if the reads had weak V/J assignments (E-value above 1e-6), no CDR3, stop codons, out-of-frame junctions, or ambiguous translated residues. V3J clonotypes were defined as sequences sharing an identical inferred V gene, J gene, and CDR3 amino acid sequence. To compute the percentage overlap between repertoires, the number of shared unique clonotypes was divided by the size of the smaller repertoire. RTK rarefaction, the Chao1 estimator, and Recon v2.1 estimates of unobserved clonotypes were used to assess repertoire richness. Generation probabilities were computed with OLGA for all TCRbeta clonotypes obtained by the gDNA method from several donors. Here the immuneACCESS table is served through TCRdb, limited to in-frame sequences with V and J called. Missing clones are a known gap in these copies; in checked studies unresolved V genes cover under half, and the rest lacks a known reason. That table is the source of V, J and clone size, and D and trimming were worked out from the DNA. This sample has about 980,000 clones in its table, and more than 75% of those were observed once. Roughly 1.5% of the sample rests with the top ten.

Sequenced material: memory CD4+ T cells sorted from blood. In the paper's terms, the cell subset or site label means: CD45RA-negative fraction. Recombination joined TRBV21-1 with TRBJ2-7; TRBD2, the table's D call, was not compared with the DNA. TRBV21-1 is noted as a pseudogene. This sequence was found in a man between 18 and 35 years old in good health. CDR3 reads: CAIVTSGRVYEQYF. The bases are TGTGCCATCGTGACTAGCGGGAGGGTCTACGAGCAGTACTTC.